This T cell receptor (beta chain) was recovered during a study of T cell repertoires in cytomegalovirus infection. General study points: HLA-C-restricted, CMV-specific TCR beta clonotypes were dominant ex vivo.

CDR1 and CDR2 (germline): SGHVT, SQSDAQ. V trimming: 6 bases; J trimming: 5 bases; junction bases outside the gene matches: 5. The CDR3 spans 13 residues. As to this clonotype: Its antigen is not identified.

TCRdb reprocessed the reads with MiXCR, giving one entry per CDR3 protein. The sample includes 700,000 to 950,000 distinct CDR3 sequences, approximately 32% of them seen just once. The chain recombines TRBV7-4 with TRBJ1-1; TRBD1 agrees at 8 bases. Sequences were derived from cultured CD8+ T cells from PBMCs, sampled from culture after CMV antigen stimulation. This clonotype originated in a human donor in good health (CMV status not recorded). Some clones in this sample may be carry-over from other donors' samples. CDR3 sequence reads: CASRSGGTTEAFF. Here the CDR3 DNA reads TGTGCCAGCAGGTCAGGGGGCACTACTGAAGCTTTCTTT. The whole variable domain, remainder taken from reference TRBV7-4 and TRBJ1-1, is GAGVSQSPRYKVAKRGRDVALRCDSISGHVTLYWYRQTLGQGSEVLTYSQSDAQRDKSGRPSGRFSAERPERSVSTLKIQRTEQGDSAVYLCASRSGGTTEAFFGQGTRLTVV.